One and the same sample provided the 13 T cell receptor beta chains below, sequenced in a study of Graves' ophthalmopathy and Graves' hyperthyroidism. Amplification of TCR beta CDR3 regions used RNA transcripts. A first-round RT-PCR used HTBI primers, followed by a second-round multiplex PCR. Each CDR3 protein gets one entry after TCRdb re-called the multiplex PCR reads with MiXCR. The sample carries about 620,000 distinct CDR3 sequences, 22% recorded once. Sequencing was done on a sample of peripheral blood. The receptors were gathered from a woman aged 18-29 years with stable Graves' hyperthyroidism. Some clones in this sample may be carry-over from other donors' samples.

This clonotype was counted many times. V and J are TRBV5-1 and TRBJ1-1; 7 nucleotides line up with TRBD1. Germline V CDR1 and CDR2: SGHRS, YFSETQ. The CDR3 is 16 residues long. V lost 4 bases and J lost 1; bases outside the gene matches: 10. For the CDR3, the DNA is TGCGCCAGCAGCCCCAGCCCGGACAGGCCGAACACTGAAGCTTTCTTT. Protein sequence: CASSPSPDRPNTEAFF.

In this sample, this clonotype turned up many times. The chain combines TRBV11-2 with TRBJ1-1; 10 positions match TRBD1. Germline assignment: CDR1 SGHAT and CDR2 FQNNGV. J was trimmed by 7 bases and V by 5 bases; bases with no gene match: 13. This CDR3 has 16 amino acids. Here the CDR3 DNA reads TGTGCCAGCAGCCCCCCGACAGGGGGCTTCTCCCATGAAGCTTTCTTT. This translates into CASSPPTGGFSHEAFF.

The genes are TRBV28 and TRBJ1-2, with D perhaps TRBD1 (6 bases). CDR1 is MDHEN and CDR2 is SYDVKM in the germline V gene. The V gene lost 6 bases and the J gene lost 5 bases, with 16 bases spanning the gap. The CDR3 is 14 residues long. The CDR3 region has the DNA TGTGCCAGCAGCAACCGGGACATCACGTATGGCTACACCTTC. Its protein is CASSNRDITYGYTF.

Ten or more counts support this clonotype. This rearrangement joins TRBV12-3 or TRBV12-4 to TRBJ1-6; maybe TRBD1 (6 bases). CDR3 size: 15 residues. Trimming shortened V by 3 bases and J by 7 bases, and 13 bases separated the two germline ends. CDR3 DNA: TGTGCCAGCAGTTTCGCTACAGGGTACAATTCACCCCTCCACTTT. It translates to CASSFATGYNSPLHF.

This clonotype showed up many times. DNA for the CDR3: TGTGCCAGCAGTGAAGGTGCAGTAGGGAATTCACCCCTCCACTTT. It encodes CASSEGAVGNSPLHF. The chain employs TRBV6-1 and TRBJ1-6; D is ambiguous. Germline V gene lookup returns CDR1 MNHNS and CDR2 SASEGT. This CDR3 region has 15 residues. Trimming cost V 1 base and J 7 bases, with 11 bases left between them.

This chain's CDR3 is CASSVGISGSGGRETQYF. The DNA for the CDR3 is TGTGCCAGCAGCGTAGGGATTAGCGGGAGCGGAGGAAGAGAGACCCAGTACTTC. V usage is TRBV9 and J usage is TRBJ2-5; 9 bases map to TRBD2. This CDR3 has 18 residues. Germline V gene sequence: CDR1 SGDLS, CDR2 YYNGEE. With 0 bases clipped from V and 4 bases from J, the junction kept 13 bases outside the gene matches.

This clonotype was seen a few times. The rearrangement uses TRBV5-1 and TRBJ1-2; D remains ambiguous. This CDR3 spans 14 amino acids. Trimming pared 6 bases from V and 4 bases from J, leaving 16 bases between. Germline CDR1 reads SGHRS; CDR2 reads YFSETQ. For the CDR3, the DNA is TGCGCCAGCAACCTAGACGGTGGCCCCTATGGCTACACCTTC. This encodes CASNLDGGPYGYTF.

This clonotype was seen a handful of times. The genes are TRBV5-1 and TRBJ1-6; TRBD1 matches at 9 bases. The CDR3 sequence is 16 residues long. Trimming at V came to 3 bases and at J to 5 bases, leaving 6 bases not matched to a gene. The V gene's germline CDR1 is SGHRS and CDR2 YFSETQ. The CDR3 DNA reads as TGCGCCAGCAGCTCGGACGGGACAGGGAATAATTCACCCCTCCACTTT. Residues: CASSSDGTGNNSPLHF. The variable domain in full, with the rest retrieved from reference TRBV5-1 and TRBJ1-6, is KAGVTQTPRYLIKTRGQQVTLSCSPISGHRSVSWYQQTPGQGLQFLFEYFSETQRNKGNFPGRFSGRQFSNSRSEMNVSTLELGDSALYLCASSSDGTGNNSPLHFGNGTRLTVT.

The chain uses TRBV6-2 or TRBV6-3 and TRBJ2-7; perhaps TRBD1 as D (6 bases). Germline lookup yields CDR1 MNHEY and CDR2 SVGEGT. The CDR3 sequence is 16 residues long. V gave up 5 bases and J gave up 4 bases, with 21 bases separating them. The DNA of the CDR3 is TGTGCCAGCAGTCCAAACCCCCGACAGGCAGAATACGAGCAGTACTTC. Protein product: CASSPNPRQAEYEQYF.

This clonotype was detected only a few times. The gene calls are TRBV27 and TRBJ1-6, with D unresolved. This CDR3 has 18 amino acids. CDR1 and CDR2 from the germline V gene are MNHEY and SMNVEV (reference sequence). Deletions cut 2 bases from V and 5 bases from J, with 19 bases between. The CDR3 protein is CASSLIPGQVNDNSPLHF. In nucleotides, the CDR3 is TGTGCCAGCAGTTTAATCCCTGGCCAGGTGAACGATAATTCACCCCTCCACTTT.

Comment on this clonotype: This may stem from a read error, because a much larger clone lies one nucleotide away. The genes are TRBV6-2 or TRBV6-3 and TRBJ2-2; D perhaps matches TRBD2 (5 bases). CDR1 and CDR2 from the germline V gene are MNHEY and SVGEGT. This CDR3 is 14 amino acids long. The CDR3 DNA sequence: TGTGCCATCAGTTACTCACTAGACACCGGGGAGCTGTTTTTT. This translates into CAISYSLDTGELFF.

This clonotype has more than one count but fewer than ten. This chain joins TRBV4-1 and TRBJ1-2; D is uncertain. V dropped 1 base and J dropped 2 bases, with 11 bases sitting between them. This CDR3 is built from 15 residues. CDR1 MGHRA and CDR2 YSYEKL come from the germline V gene. CDR3 in amino acids: CASSQVVQPNYGYTF. The CDR3 bases are TGCGCCAGCAGCCAAGTAGTCCAGCCGAACTATGGCTACACCTTC.

This clonotype was found many times. The rearrangement uses TRBV19 and TRBJ1-5; D uncertain. Trimming cost V 5 bases and J 5 bases, with 10 bases left between them. The CDR3 covers 13 residues. The germline V gene encodes CDR1 LNHDA and CDR2 SQIVND (reference sequence). The CDR3 DNA reads TGTGCCAGTAGTGCCCATGCTCATCAGCCCCAGCATTTT. Its translation: CASSAHAHQPQHF.